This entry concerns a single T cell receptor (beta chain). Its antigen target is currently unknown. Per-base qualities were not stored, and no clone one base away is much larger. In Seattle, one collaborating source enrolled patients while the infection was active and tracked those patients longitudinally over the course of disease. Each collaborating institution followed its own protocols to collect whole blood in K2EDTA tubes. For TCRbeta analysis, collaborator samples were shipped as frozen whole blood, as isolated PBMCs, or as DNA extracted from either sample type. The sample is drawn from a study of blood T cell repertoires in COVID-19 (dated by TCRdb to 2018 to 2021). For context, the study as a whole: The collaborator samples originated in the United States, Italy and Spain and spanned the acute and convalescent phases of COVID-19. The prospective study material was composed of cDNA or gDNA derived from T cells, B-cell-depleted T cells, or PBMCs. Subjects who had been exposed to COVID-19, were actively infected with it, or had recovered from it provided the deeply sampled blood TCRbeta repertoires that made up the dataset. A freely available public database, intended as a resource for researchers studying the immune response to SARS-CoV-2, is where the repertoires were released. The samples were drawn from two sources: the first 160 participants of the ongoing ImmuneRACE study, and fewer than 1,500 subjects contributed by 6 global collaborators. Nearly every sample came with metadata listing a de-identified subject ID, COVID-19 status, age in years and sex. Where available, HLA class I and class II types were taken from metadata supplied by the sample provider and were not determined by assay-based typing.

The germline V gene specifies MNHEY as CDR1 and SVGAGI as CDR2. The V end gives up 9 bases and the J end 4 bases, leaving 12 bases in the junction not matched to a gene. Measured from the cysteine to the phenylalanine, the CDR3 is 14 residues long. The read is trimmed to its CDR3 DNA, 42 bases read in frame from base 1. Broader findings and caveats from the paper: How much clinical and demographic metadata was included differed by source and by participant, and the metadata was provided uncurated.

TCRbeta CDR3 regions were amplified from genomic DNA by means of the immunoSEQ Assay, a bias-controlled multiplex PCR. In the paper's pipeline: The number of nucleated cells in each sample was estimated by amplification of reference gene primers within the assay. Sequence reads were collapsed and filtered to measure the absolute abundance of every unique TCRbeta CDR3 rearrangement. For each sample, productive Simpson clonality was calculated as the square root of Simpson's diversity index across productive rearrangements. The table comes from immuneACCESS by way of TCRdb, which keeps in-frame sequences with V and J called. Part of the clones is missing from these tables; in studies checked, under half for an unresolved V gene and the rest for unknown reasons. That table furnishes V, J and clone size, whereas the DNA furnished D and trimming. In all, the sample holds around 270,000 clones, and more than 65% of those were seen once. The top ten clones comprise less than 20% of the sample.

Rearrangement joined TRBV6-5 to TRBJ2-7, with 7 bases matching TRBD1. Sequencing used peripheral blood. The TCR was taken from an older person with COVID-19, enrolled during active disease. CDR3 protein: CASSPPDRRYEQYF. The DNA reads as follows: TGTGCCAGTTCCCCGCCGGACAGGAGGTACGAGCAGTACTTC.